This T cell receptor (beta chain) stems from a study of shared clonotypes between healthy human individuals. Germline lookup yields CDR1 SGHTA and CDR2 FQGNSA. The CDR3 has 13 amino acids. V was pared by 0 bases and J by 2 bases, with 5 bases between. Some clones are missing from TCRdb's copy, which holds only in-frame ones; the method was immunoSEQ multiplex PCR. The sample has about 500,000 clones, more than 70% seen once. This sequence was found in a woman in her thirties or forties in good health. Some clones in this sample may be carry-over from other donors' samples. What was sequenced was PBMCs. This chain joins TRBV7-2 and TRBJ2-7; no clear D gene. This CDR3 is CASSLAVAYEQYF. Written as DNA, the CDR3 is TGTGCCAGCAGCTTAGCTGTGGCCTACGAGCAGTACTTC. Complete variable domain (other parts from reference TRBV7-2 and TRBJ2-7): GAGVSQSPSNKVTEKGKDVELRCDPISGHTALYWYRQSLGQGLEFLIYFQGNSAPDKSGLPSDRFSAERTGGSVSTLTIQRTQQEDSAVYLCASSLAVAYEQYFGPGTRLTVT.